The rows below give T cell receptor beta chains drawn from one sample of a study of breast tumors, draining lymph nodes, adjacent tissues. TCRdb passed the multiplex PCR reads through MiXCR, listing each CDR3 protein once. This repertoire shows about 22,000 distinct CDR3 sequences, roughly 55% found once; its top ten account for 13% to 15%. The sequencing sample was made of breast tumor tissue. The receptors come from a female donor with breast cancer. Some clones in this sample may be carry-over from other donors' samples. The CDR3 runs from the conserved cysteine through the conserved F or W. The D gene is left open where the match is weak. Clone size is stated in some rows and not others, as once, few, many or a class when expanded.

D gene	V gene	J gene	clone size	CDR3 DNA	CDR3 protein
TRBD2	TRBV5-4	TRBJ2-7	many	TGTGCCAGCAGCTTTATGGGTAGCGGGAGCTACGAGCAGTACTTC	CASSFMGSGSYEQYF
NA	TRBV5-1	TRBJ1-2	NA	TGCGCCAGCAGCTTGGGTATTACAGGGACGCACTATGGCTACACCTTC	CASSLGITGTHYGYTF
NA	TRBV2	TRBJ2-7	NA	TGTGCCAGCAGTGGTGACTTCTACGAGCAGTACTTC	CASSGDFYEQYF
TRBD1	TRBV19	TRBJ2-1	few	TGTGCCAGTAGTTCCGACAGGGCAGTGGGTACCTACAATGAGCAGTTCTTC	CASSSDRAVGTYNEQFF
TRBD1	TRBV5-8	TRBJ1-4	many	TGTGCCAGCAGCCGACAGGGGGCTAATGAAAAACTGTTTTTT	CASSRQGANEKLFF
TRBD2	TRBV10-3	TRBJ2-1	NA	TGTGCCATCAGTGACGGATCTAGCGGGGTTAATGAGCAGTTCTTC	CAISDGSSGVNEQFF
NA	TRBV6-2/TRBV6-3	TRBJ1-5	NA	TGTGCCAGCAGTTACTCATATGAATCAGGGGAGGTTAATCAGCCCCAGCATTTT	CASSYSYESGEVNQPQHF
TRBD1	TRBV11-2	TRBJ2-7	NA	TGTGCCAGCAGCTTAGGACAGGGGTGGACCTACGAGCAGTACTTC	CASSLGQGWTYEQYF
NA	TRBV5-1	TRBJ1-2	medium-sized	TGCGCCAGCAGCCTAACGGAGGGGCGAGGCTACACCTTC	CASSLTEGRGYTF
NA	TRBV2	TRBJ1-3	NA	TGTGCCAGCACCGTCCCCGGGGGGCCTGGAAACACCATATATTTT	CASTVPGGPGNTIYF
TRBD2	TRBV7-9	TRBJ2-3	NA	TGTGCCAGCGCGGGGGGTCAAAACACAGATACGCAGTATTTT	CASAGGQNTDTQYF
TRBD1	TRBV9	TRBJ1-2	NA	TGTGCCAGCAGCGTAGAACCAGGGGGAAAGAGTGGCTACACCTTC	CASSVEPGGKSGYTF
NA	TRBV2	TRBJ2-1	NA	TGTGCCAGCAGTGAAGCAGCCCAGAGAGGGGAGCAGTTCTTC	CASSEAAQRGEQFF